Below, 4 T cell receptor beta chains from the same sample are listed, as sequenced in a study of identical twins listed by TCRdb under 2016. The library was prepared using 5' RACE. The reads were generated on an Illumina HiSeq 2000. The public reads were reprocessed in TCRdb via fastp at Q25 and MiXCR, keeping in-frame beta chains. Rows are combined by CDR3 protein, so each entry shows the most common genes and DNA. The sample contains 450,000 to 500,000 distinct CDR3 sequences, 13% to 15% of them found a single time. The ten largest clones add up to 0.8% to 1% of the sample. This sample also belongs to another study, concerning yellow fever vaccine responses in identical twins.

The sequencing input was CD4+ T cells sorted from blood. These receptor sequences come from a woman younger than 30 in good health.

This clonotype was seen only a few times. The rearrangement joins TRBV20-1 to TRBJ2-7; D uncertain. V was cut by 3 bases and J by 3 bases, with 9 bases left in between. The CDR3 runs 12 residues. Germline assignment: CDR1 DFQATT and CDR2 SNEGSKA (reference sequence). The CDR3 coding sequence is TGCAGTGCTAGCATAGGGAACTACGAGCAGTACTTC. Protein: CSASIGNYEQYF.

The chain uses TRBV5-1 and TRBJ2-4, with D possibly TRBD2 on 7 matching bases. There are 15 residues in the CDR3. CDR1 is SGHRS and CDR2 is YFSETQ in the germline V gene. Trimming stripped 0 bases from V and 6 bases from J, with 13 bases between. The CDR3 loop reads CASSLAGGAGNIQYF. The CDR3 DNA is TGCGCCAGCAGCTTGGCTGGGGGGGCGGGAAACATTCAGTACTTC.

This clonotype was seen only a few times. The genes are TRBV5-1 and TRBJ2-1; 11 nucleotides align to TRBD2. The CDR3 is made up of 17 amino acids. Germline V lookup: CDR1 SGHRS, CDR2 YFSETQ. With 1 base clipped from V and 0 bases from J, the junction kept 3 bases outside the gene matches. CDR3 region: CASSLLAGGGSYNEQFF. The CDR3 nucleotides read TGCGCCAGCAGCTTGTTAGCGGGAGGGGGCTCCTACAATGAGCAGTTCTTC.

The CDR3 loop is CASSSYRGQSSFF. DNA for the CDR3: TGTGCCAGCAGTTCCTACCGAGGACAGTCGTCTTTCTTT. The V gene is TRBV28, the J gene TRBJ1-1; tentatively, D is TRBD1 (6 bases). The CDR3 loop spans 13 amino acids. The V and J ends lost 4 bases and 12 bases respectively, with 18 bases between them. Germline V gene sequence: CDR1 MDHEN, CDR2 SYDVKM.